These 21 T cell receptor beta chains share one sample of origin, sequenced in a study of neoadjuvant nivolumab and ipilimumab in lung cancer. TCRdb's copy holds only in-frame clones and misses some; the assay was immunoSEQ multiplex PCR. The profile shows about 13,000 clones, approximately 94% of them singletons. Source: peripheral blood, taken after neoadjuvant nivolumab, alone or with ipilimumab, at or shortly before surgery. Source of these receptors: an adult with non-small cell lung cancer.

The gene calls are TRBV27 and TRBJ1-1, with D unclear. The CDR3 is made up of 15 amino acids. Germline V gives CDR1 MNHEY, CDR2 SMNVEV (reference sequence). Between the trimmed V and J ends, which lost 3 bases and 1 base, there was a span of 12 bases. CDR3 DNA: TGTGCCAGCAGTTTCAACCCTAACTCGAACACTGAAGCTTTCTTT. Residues: CASSFNPNSNTEAFF.

The rearrangement links TRBV7-9 to TRBJ2-7; 7 nucleotides line up with TRBD2. Germline V gives CDR1 SEHNR, CDR2 FQNEAQ (reference sequence). This CDR3 has 17 residues. Unmatched junction bases numbered 18, after V lost 4 bases and J lost 6 bases. CDR3 sequence (DNA): TGTGCCAGCAGCTCGTGGGGGGTGGGCGGGAGCCTCTCCGAGCAGTACTTC. Translation gives CASSSWGVGGSLSEQYF.

This sequence joins TRBV5-6 and TRBJ1-4, with D tentatively TRBD1 (5 bases). V lost 0 bases, J lost 7 bases, and 13 bases lay in between. The germline V gene encodes CDR1 SGHDT and CDR2 YYEEEE. The CDR3 has 15 amino acids. CDR3 nucleotides: TGTGCCAGCAGCTTGGCCGAGGGGCGAGCTGAAAAACTGTTTTTT. Protein sequence: CASSLAEGRAEKLFF.

The chain has TRBV5-1 and TRBJ2-3; TRBD2 matches at 13 bases. Germline values: CDR1 SGHRS, CDR2 YFSETQ. There are 16 residues in the CDR3. J gave up 5 bases and V 3 bases, and 6 bases lay outside the gene matches. The CDR3 region has the DNA TGCGCCAGCAGCTCGGGACTAGCGGGGCTCGGAGATACGCAGTATTTT. Amino acids: CASSSGLAGLGDTQYF.

The rearrangement links TRBV19 to TRBJ1-4; D gene uncertain. The germline V gene encodes CDR1 LNHDA and CDR2 SQIVND (reference sequence). The CDR3 is made up of 13 amino acids. Trimming took off 3 bases at V and 8 bases at J, with 10 bases between the two ends. The CDR3 DNA reads as TGTGCCAGTAGTATCGCGGGGTACGAAAAACTGTTTTTT. Protein: CASSIAGYEKLFF.

The chain links TRBV25-1 to TRBJ1-2, with TRBD1 matching over 11 bases. The CDR3 extends over 18 amino acids. Germline loops: CDR1 MGHDK, CDR2 SYGVNS. With 2 bases clipped from V and 4 bases from J, the junction kept 12 bases outside the gene matches. CDR3 DNA: TGTGCCAGCAGTGAAAACCCCGGGACAGGGGGTTTTAGCTATGGCTACACCTTC. Protein: CASSENPGTGGFSYGYTF.

The V call is TRBV25-1, the J call TRBJ2-7; possible D gene TRBD2, 5 bases. Between the trimmed V and J ends, which lost 0 bases and 6 bases, there was a span of 9 bases. This CDR3 comprises 13 residues. Germline V gene lookup returns CDR1 MGHDK and CDR2 SYGVNS. CDR3 sequence (DNA): TGTGCCAGCAGTGAATATATTCGGGGCGAGCAGTACTTC. Translated, it gives CASSEYIRGEQYF.

A single count supports this clone. Written as DNA, the CDR3 is TGTGCCAGCAGTGTGCCCACAATCTTTGCGGGAGGGCCAGGATGGGATGAGCAGTTCTTC. Its translation is CASSVPTIFAGGPGWDEQFF. The chain links TRBV2 to TRBJ2-1, with 9 bases fitting TRBD2. There are 20 residues in the CDR3. Germline V gene lookup returns CDR1 SNHLY and CDR2 FYNNEI. The ends lost 4 bases at V and 8 bases at J; junction bases unmatched: 24.

The chain links TRBV7-2 to TRBJ2-2; D ambiguous. V shed 4 bases and J shed 9 bases, with 18 bases lying between them. The CDR3 has 15 residues. In germline, CDR1 is SGHTA, CDR2 FQGNSA. In DNA, the CDR3 is TGTGCCAGCAGCTCAGGCGGCAGTAATTCGAGGGAGCTGTTTTTT. Translation: CASSSGGSNSRELFF.

The chain joins TRBV7-6 to TRBJ2-3; 7 bases line up with TRBD2. This CDR3 is 14 amino acids long. Unmatched junction bases numbered 0, after V lost 0 bases and J lost 3 bases. Germline CDR1 and CDR2: SGHVS and FNYEAQ. The CDR3 protein is CASSLAGGTDTQYF. The CDR3 DNA sequence: TGTGCCAGCAGCTTAGCGGGAGGGACAGATACGCAGTATTTT.

The genes are TRBV7-8 and TRBJ2-7; 11 bases are shared with TRBD2. Germline V CDR1 and CDR2: SGHVS, FQNEAQ. V trimming: 4 bases; J trimming: 3 bases; junction bases outside the gene matches: 11. The CDR3 is 17 amino acids. CDR3 loop: CASSWVQTSGSLYEQYF. CDR3 bases: TGTGCCAGCAGCTGGGTCCAAACTAGCGGGAGTCTCTACGAGCAGTACTTC. Filled out from reference TRBV7-8 and TRBJ2-7, the complete variable domain reads GAGVSQSPRYKVAKRGQDVALRCDPISGHVSLFWYQQALGQGPEFLTYFQNEAQLDKSGLPSDRFFAERPEGSVSTLKIQRTQQEDSAVYLCASSWVQTSGSLYEQYFGPGTRLTVT.

The chain employs TRBV6-4 and TRBJ2-3; TRBD2 might be the D (5 bases). The V end was cut by 0 bases, the J end by 4 bases, with 11 bases between. The germline V gene encodes CDR1 MRHNA and CDR2 SNTAGT. The CDR3 is made up of 15 amino acids. The CDR3, as DNA: TGTGCCAGCAGTGACTCTTCACTAGATCCAGATACGCAGTATTTT. As protein: CASSDSSLDPDTQYF.

The chain has TRBV10-2 and TRBJ2-7; 12 bases line up with TRBD2. Germline V gene lookup returns CDR1 WSHSY and CDR2 SAAADI. There are 16 residues in the CDR3. Trimming cost V 6 bases and J 4 bases; bases outside gene matches: 10. The CDR3 DNA sequence: TGCGCCAGCAGGAGACTAGCGGGAGAAAGTAGATACGAGCAGTACTTC. It yields the protein CASRRLAGESRYEQYF.

The chain couples TRBV6-5 to TRBJ2-1; D call uncertain. The length of the CDR3 is 15 residues. V was trimmed by 0 bases and J by 0 bases, leaving 6 bases between them. In germline, CDR1 is MNHEY, CDR2 SVGAGI. This CDR3 is CASSYSVSSYNEQFF. CDR3 bases: TGTGCCAGCAGTTACTCAGTGAGCTCCTACAATGAGCAGTTCTTC.

The chain links TRBV2 to TRBJ2-5; the D is unclear. Germline V gene sequence: CDR1 SNHLY, CDR2 FYNNEI. The CDR3 sequence is 14 residues long. Between the trimmed V and J ends, which lost 3 bases and 1 base, there was a span of 9 bases. CDR3 nucleotide sequence: TGTGCCAGCAGTGACGGTAGGGTCCAAGAGACCCAGTACTTC. Translating it yields CASSDGRVQETQYF.

CDR3 loop: CASSRPGETQYF. The CDR3 DNA reads as TGTGCCAGCAGCCGTCCCGGAGAGACCCAGTACTTC. The V gene is TRBV7-2, the J gene TRBJ2-5; D remains ambiguous. Trimming stripped 5 bases from V and 4 bases from J, with 8 bases between. CDR1 is SGHTA, CDR2 FQGNSA, per germline. The CDR3 totals 12 residues. The full variable domain, in which reference TRBV7-2 and TRBJ2-5 provide the parts outside the CDR3, is GAGVSQSPSNKVTEKGKDVELRCDPISGHTALYWYRQSLGQGLEFLIYFQGNSAPDKSGLPSDRFSAERTGGSVSTLTIQRTQQEDSAVYLCASSRPGETQYFGPGTRLLVL.

This clone was detected once. This sequence joins TRBV9 and TRBJ2-2; 8 bases map to TRBD2. The CDR3 runs 18 residues. V gave up 4 bases and J gave up 4 bases; unmatched junction bases: 15. Germline V gene data show CDR1 as SGDLS and CDR2 as YYNGEE. CDR3 coding DNA: TGTGCCAGCAGCCCGCGCAGTACCCCGGGACTAGGCACCGGGGAGCTGTTTTTT. This translates into CASSPRSTPGLGTGELFF. The complete variable domain, with remaining parts taken from reference TRBV9 and TRBJ2-2, reads DSGVTQTPKHLITATGQRVTLRCSPRSGDLSVYWYQQSLDQGLQFLIQYYNGEERAKGNILERFSAQQFPDLHSELNLSSLELGDSALYFCASSPRSTPGLGTGELFFGEGSRLTVL.

The rearrangement links TRBV18 to TRBJ1-3, with a possible D match to TRBD1 (6 bases). Germline assignment: CDR1 KGHSH and CDR2 LQKENI. This CDR3 contains 16 residues. V was trimmed by 5 bases and J by 4 bases, leaving 18 bases between them. This CDR3 is CASSSQSGHYGNTIYF. The CDR3, as DNA: TGTGCCAGCTCATCACAATCGGGACACTACGGAAACACCATATATTTT.

In DNA, the CDR3 is TGTGCCAGCAGTCGGGGACAGCCCAATCAGCCCCAGCATTTT. It yields the protein CASSRGQPNQPQHF. V is TRBV6-5 and J is TRBJ1-5, with 7 bases fitting TRBD1. CDR1 is MNHEY, CDR2 SVGAGI, per germline. CDR3 length: 14 amino acids. V lost 5 bases and J lost 3; bases outside the gene matches: 4.

The J gene is TRBJ1-2, the V gene TRBV27, with a possible D match to TRBD1 (5 bases). The germline V and J ends were trimmed by 5 bases and 7 bases, with 14 bases remaining between them. The CDR3 sequence is 13 residues long. Per the germline V gene, CDR1 is MNHEY and CDR2 is SMNVEV (reference sequence). The CDR3 DNA sequence: TGTGCCAGCAGTCCAACAGGTTCGGTTGGCTACACCTTC. This translates into CASSPTGSVGYTF.

Here the CDR3 DNA reads TGTGCCAGTAGTCTCACTGGATCTGGGGCCAACGTCCTGACTTTC. Its translation: CASSLTGSGANVLTF. V is TRBV19 and J is TRBJ2-6; D uncertain. Per the germline V gene, CDR1 is LNHDA and CDR2 is SQIVND (reference sequence). The CDR3 sequence is 15 residues long. V was clipped by 5 bases and J by 1 base, with 9 bases between them.